This entry features one T cell receptor beta chain sequence. Its antigen is unknown. These data originate in a study of cytomegalovirus exposure and HLA in healthy donors. Study conclusions and caveats: As a later analysis showed, a missense DCLRE1C variant was linked to trimming of TCR beta V- and J-genes.

The PCR employed 60 Vbeta primers together with 13 Jbeta primers. Produced via immunoSEQ multiplex PCR; TCRdb's table is partial and in-frame only. This sample has approximately 150,000 clones; more than 60% occur once, and the top ten carry approximately 11%. The TCR originated in a man between 18 and 29 years old in good health and CMV-seropositive. The sequenced material came from PBMCs.

As DNA, the CDR3 is TGTGCCAGCAGCCGACTAGCTTTTCGTCGTCATCCGACAGATACGCAGTATTTT. It translates to CASSRLAFRRHPTDTQYF. The genes are TRBV28 and TRBJ2-3; 7 bases fit TRBD2. V lost 6 bases to trimming and J lost 3 bases; unmatched junction nucleotides: 18. This CDR3 is built from 18 residues. The V gene's germline CDR1 is MDHEN and CDR2 SYDVKM.